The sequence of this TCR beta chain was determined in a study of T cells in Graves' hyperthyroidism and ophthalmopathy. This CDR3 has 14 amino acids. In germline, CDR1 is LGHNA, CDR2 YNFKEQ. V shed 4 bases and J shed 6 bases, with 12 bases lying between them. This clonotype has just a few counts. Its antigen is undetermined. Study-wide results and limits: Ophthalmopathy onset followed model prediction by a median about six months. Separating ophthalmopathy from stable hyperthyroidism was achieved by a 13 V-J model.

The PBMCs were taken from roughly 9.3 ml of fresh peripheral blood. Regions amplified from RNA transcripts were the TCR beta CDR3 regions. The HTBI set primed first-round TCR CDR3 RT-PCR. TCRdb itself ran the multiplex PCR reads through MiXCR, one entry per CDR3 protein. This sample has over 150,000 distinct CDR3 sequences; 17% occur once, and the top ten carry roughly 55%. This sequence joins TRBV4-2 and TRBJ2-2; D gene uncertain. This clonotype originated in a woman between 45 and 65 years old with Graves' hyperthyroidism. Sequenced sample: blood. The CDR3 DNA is TGTGCCAGCAGCCCCCCCGTTGGATCCGGGGAGCTGTTTTTT. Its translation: CASSPPVGSGELFF.